This is a list of T cell receptor beta chains from one sample in a study of regulatory T cells in long-lasting Graves disease. Each CDR3 protein gets one entry after TCRdb re-called the multiplex PCR reads with MiXCR. Here the sample spans fewer than 450,000 distinct CDR3 sequences, about 15% being singletons. The same specimen was also included in a second study, on T cells in Graves' hyperthyroidism and ophthalmopathy.

The sample here was peripheral blood mononuclear cells (PBMCs), taken at new diagnosis, from a patient treated with antithyroid drugs. Receptors were obtained from a woman aged 40 to 55 with Graves disease. The CDR3 runs from the conserved cysteine through the conserved F or W. The order of the fields is D gene, clone size, V gene, J gene, CDR3 protein, CDR3 DNA. The D gene is left open where the match is weak. Size is omitted from some rows. Given values are once, few, many or a class for expanded clones.

TRBD2,few,TRBV20-1,TRBJ2-7,CSAPGLAGVYEQYF,TGCAGTGCCCCGGGACTAGCGGGAGTGTACGAGCAGTACTTC
-,few,TRBV19,TRBJ2-1,CASSINPAFLAYNEQFF,TGTGCCAGTAGTATAAACCCAGCCTTTTTAGCCTACAATGAGCAGTTCTTC
TRBD1,many,TRBV27,TRBJ2-5,CASSFWDRRETQYF,TGTGCCAGCAGTTTCTGGGACAGGCGTGAGACCCAGTACTTC
-,once,TRBV4-1,TRBJ2-7,CASSARDGGSYEQYF,TGCGCCAGCAGCGCTCGAGACGGGGGCTCCTACGAGCAGTACTTC
-,many,TRBV28,TRBJ1-1,CASSWGPIEGNTEAFF,TGTGCCAGCAGTTGGGGACCCATCGAGGGGAACACTGAAGCTTTCTTT
TRBD1,few,TRBV24-1,TRBJ2-3,CATSDQIRDRGPDTQYF,TGTGCCACCAGTGACCAGATCCGGGACAGGGGGCCAGATACGCAGTATTTT
-,many,TRBV6-5,TRBJ1-2,CASSYLQVGYGYTF,TGTGCCAGCAGTTACCTACAGGTTGGCTATGGCTACACCTTC
-,many,TRBV30,TRBJ2-1,CAWSVRDVYNEQFF,TGTGCCTGGAGTGTACGTGACGTTTACAATGAGCAGTTCTTC
TRBD2,many,TRBV28,TRBJ2-2,CASSFSLAGVSGELFF,TGTGCCAGCAGTTTCTCACTAGCGGGAGTATCCGGGGAGCTGTTTTTT
TRBD1,many,TRBV12-3/TRBV12-4,TRBJ2-7,CASSSQGQTYEQYF,TGTGCCAGCAGTTCCCAGGGACAGACCTACGAGCAGTACTTC
-,many,TRBV5-5,TRBJ2-7,CASSLADSLPTYEQYF,TGTGCCAGCAGCTTGGCTGACAGCCTGCCTACCTACGAGCAGTACTTC
-,many,TRBV7-2,TRBJ2-7,CASSFQTGSTIYEQYF,TGTGCCAGCAGCTTTCAGACGGGAAGTACAATCTACGAGCAGTACTTC
TRBD2,many,TRBV2,TRBJ2-6,CASSDILAGSTDSGANVLTF,TGTGCCAGCAGTGATATCCTAGCGGGATCAACGGACTCTGGGGCCAACGTCCTGACTTTC
-,few,TRBV19,TRBJ2-7,CASIGRGDYEQYF,TGTGCCAGTATTGGCAGGGGTGATTACGAGCAGTACTTC
-,-,TRBV7-9,TRBJ2-3,CASSFLGGSTDTQYF,TGTGCCAGCAGCTTTCTCGGGGGAAGCACAGATACGCAGTATTTT
-,many,TRBV11-1,TRBJ2-3,CASSLEVTYTDTQYF,TGTGCCAGCAGCTTAGAAGTTACTTACACAGATACGCAGTATTTT
-,-,TRBV28,TRBJ1-2,CASSYLGDNYGYTF,TGTGCCAGCAGTTATTTGGGGGATAACTATGGCTACACCTTC
TRBD1,few,TRBV5-4,TRBJ2-7,CASSSIQGARYEQYF,TGTGCCAGCAGTTCGATTCAGGGGGCTCGCTACGAGCAGTACTTC
TRBD2,many,TRBV7-2,TRBJ2-7,CASSLEGTSVSEQYF,TGTGCCAGCAGCTTAGAAGGGACTAGCGTAAGCGAGCAGTACTTC